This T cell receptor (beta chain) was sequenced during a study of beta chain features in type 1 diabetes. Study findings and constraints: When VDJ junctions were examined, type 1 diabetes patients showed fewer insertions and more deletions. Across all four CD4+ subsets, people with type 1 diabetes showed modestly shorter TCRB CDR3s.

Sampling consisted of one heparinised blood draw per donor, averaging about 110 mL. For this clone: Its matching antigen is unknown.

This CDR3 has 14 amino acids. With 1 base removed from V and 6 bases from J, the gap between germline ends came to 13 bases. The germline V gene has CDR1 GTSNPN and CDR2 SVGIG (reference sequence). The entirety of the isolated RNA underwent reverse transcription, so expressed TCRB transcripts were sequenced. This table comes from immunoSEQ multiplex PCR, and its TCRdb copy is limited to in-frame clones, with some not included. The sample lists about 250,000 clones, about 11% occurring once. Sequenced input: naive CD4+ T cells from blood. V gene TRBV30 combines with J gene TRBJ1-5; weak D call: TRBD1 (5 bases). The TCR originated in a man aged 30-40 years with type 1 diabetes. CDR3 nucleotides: TGTGCCTGGAGTGCCCAAAACCAGGGTCAGCCCCAGCATTTT. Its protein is CAWSAQNQGQPQHF.